This is a list of T cell receptor beta chains from one sample in a study of blood T cell repertoires in COVID-19. Clones were read by immunoSEQ multiplex PCR, and TCRdb kept only the in-frame ones, dropping some. The top ten hold approximately 10% of the sample, which has about 280,000 clones, more than 70% seen once. Sequencing was performed on peripheral blood. The receptors shown here come from a woman aged 30 to 39 with COVID-19, enrolled during active disease. Each CDR3 is given without its conserved first and last residue. Each record gives: CDR3 protein, CDR3 length, V gene.

ASSVHLSSGNTIY,13,TRBV2
ASSPRIQGENTIY,13,TRBV5-1
ASSSQYPGGFDYEQY,15,TRBV7-3
ASSSLGGQPQH,11,TRBV28
SVAAGYEQY,9,TRBV29-1
ATSVRTGGNEQF,12,TRBV24-1
ASSFPGTSGSGTGELF,16,TRBV5-4
ASSNSGSWTGELF,13,TRBV27
AWSRPGIYEQY,11,TRBV30
ASSLTQSSQETQY,13,TRBV5-1
ASSKGGTTIY,10,TRBV6-5
ASSPWGGDYEQY,12,TRBV19
ASSPTAGTAVQETQY,15,TRBV5-4
ASTRYSNQPQH,11,TRBV23-1
ASSLATGLKF,10,TRBV7-9
ASRRGQGVYEQY,12,TRBV10-1
ASSPGTAGNSPLH,13,TRBV7-2
ASSLSRGLVEKLF,13,TRBV28
ASTPGGSPYEQY,12,TRBV5-1
ASSPFLRQPQH,11,TRBV18
ASSPSGRADTQY,12,TRBV3-1/TRBV3-2
ASTQGARGETQY,12,TRBV5-8
AWTQGASGNTIY,12,TRBV30
ASSQVVGGNTGELF,14,TRBV3-1/TRBV3-2
ASSYQEIETQY,11,TRBV6-5
ASSPRGGRGLAAYNEQF,17,TRBV11-2
ASSQDRAQGGYT,12,TRBV3-1/TRBV3-2
ASSLERTDTQY,11,TRBV4-3
ASSLEMTSGAYEQY,14,TRBV7-9
ASSTDSNQPQH,11,TRBV6-5
ASSSGLAGVSEQF,13,TRBV5-4
ASSTSGTLNYGYT,13,TRBV19
ASSQLAGGSYNEQF,14,TRBV3-1/TRBV3-2
ASSIGGGQGESWNQPQH,17,TRBV19
ASSYGTGGTGYT,12,TRBV6-5
ASNRVPGNSPLH,12,TRBV6-5
ASSFGNNEQF,10,TRBV5-6
ASSESRPNTGELF,13,TRBV2
AISASGNTEAF,11,TRBV10-3
ASSLVDHRGKQY,12,TRBV7-9
ASTLGQTQETQY,12,TRBV6-5
ATHRAQGSPLH,11,TRBV28
SVTPGQVNYEQY,12,TRBV29-1
ASSARREPYNEQF,13,TRBV7-2
ASSSRAQGYEQY,12,TRBV28
SASAGTGGADKY,12,TRBV20-1
ASRQPSGRSNEQF,13,TRBV6-5
ASRNTGSAEAF,11,TRBV27